The text below deals with one TCR beta chain. Its specificity is unknown. The data were obtained in a study of Graves' ophthalmopathy and Graves' hyperthyroidism. Looking at the study overall: Hyperthyroidism is called stable when no ophthalmopathy develops within 18 months of follow-up.

Uncontrolled infections, pregnancy, lactation or other autoimmune diseases led to patient exclusion. Physicians reached a diagnosis by relying on clinical symptoms, serum thyroxine, TRAb, thyroid ultrasound and orbital computed tomography. General study points: Blood contained most expanded thyroid clonotypes exceeding 0.001 frequency.

The TCR beta CDR3 regions underwent amplification from RNA transcripts. Second-round multiplex PCR came after a first-round RT-PCR that employed HTBI primers. TCRdb itself ran the multiplex PCR reads through MiXCR, one entry per CDR3 protein. The sample includes over a million distinct CDR3 sequences, about 40% of them seen just once. The TCR was taken from an adult man with Graves' hyperthyroidism. The sequenced material came from peripheral blood or thyroid tissue (not recorded which).

CDR3 in amino acids: CASSLSDRANTEAFF. In DNA, the CDR3 is TGTGCCAGCAGTTTATCAGACAGAGCGAACACTGAAGCTTTCTTT. The chain links TRBV28 to TRBJ1-1; perhaps TRBD1 as D (5 bases). Germline CDR1 reads MDHEN; CDR2 reads SYDVKM. There are 15 residues in the CDR3. With 1 base removed from V and 1 base from J, the gap between germline ends came to 10 bases. Full variable domain (outside the CDR3, taken from reference TRBV28 and TRBJ1-1): DVKVTQSSRYLVKRTGEKVFLECVQDMDHENMFWYRQDPGLGLRLIYFSYDVKMKEKGDIPEGYSVSREKKERFSLILESASTNQTSMYLCASSLSDRANTEAFFGQGTRLTVV.